This record looks at one T cell receptor (beta chain) sequence and its context. This record comes from a study of shared clonotypes between healthy human individuals. Generated by immunoSEQ multiplex PCR, the TCRdb table keeps only in-frame clones and is missing some. The table includes around 2.1 million clones, under 95% detected once. Naive-designated CD8 cells lacked CD45RO, were positively enriched for CCR7, and omitted terminally differentiated effector memory CD45RA+ cells. This CDR3 contains 15 residues. Per the germline V gene, CDR1 is SEHNR and CDR2 is FQNEAQ (reference sequence). V was cut by 6 bases and J by 0 bases, with 12 bases left in between.

The sample consisted of naive CD8+ T cells from PBMCs. The receptor's source is a man younger than 35 in good health. Some clones in this sample may be carry-over from other donors' samples. The chain is built from TRBV7-9 and TRBJ2-1; no clear D gene. The CDR3 spells CASSGRSRSYNEQFF. The CDR3 DNA is TGTGCCAGCAGTGGCCGGTCTCGCTCCTACAATGAGCAGTTCTTC.